This is a list of T cell receptor beta chains from one sample in a study of vaccination and CD4 T cells after COVID-19. One entry per CDR3 protein, called by TCRdb with MiXCR from the PCR reads. Here the sample spans several thousand distinct CDR3 sequences, 55% to 70% being singletons. These receptors' targets are unknown. Sample: CD4+ T cells from blood, cultured in vitro. These receptors came from a human donor who had recovered from COVID-19. Both conserved end residues are part of each CDR3. Fields, in order: D gene, CDR3 length, V gene, CDR3 protein. D genes are given only for firm matches.

>.|14|TRBV7-9
CASSSGPGNTEAFF
>.|13|TRBV19
CASSGTVNTEAFF
>.|13|TRBV28
CASTDGGNRPQHF
>.|14|TRBV7-2
CASSSQGSNQPQHF